The clone carrying this T cell receptor (beta chain) was detected ten times or more. The germline V gene has CDR1 ENHRY and CDR2 SYGVKD. The CDR3 spans 16 residues. With 3 bases removed from V and 5 bases from J, the gap between germline ends came to 16 bases. The record originates from a study of T-cell reconstitution after alpha-beta-depleted transplantation in children. Molecular barcoding with unique molecular identifiers was used for the TCRbeta library. A single record per CDR3 protein comes from TCRdb applying MiXCR to the PCR reads. The sample includes 200,000 to 250,000 distinct CDR3 sequences, roughly 9% of them seen just once.

This chain connects TRBV10-3 to TRBJ2-2; maybe TRBD1 (6 bases). The TCR originated in a human donor who donated a stem cell graft to a child with acute lymphoblastic leukemia. The source material was PBMCs from the stem cell graft donor, sampled from the stem cell graft. The CDR3 region has the DNA TGTGCCATCAGTGACCATACAGGGCAAGGGACCGGGGAGCTGTTTTTT. Translated: CAISDHTGQGTGELFF.